The 5 T cell receptor beta chains presented below share a single source sample, sequenced in a study of blood T cell repertoires in COVID-19. The table came from immunoSEQ multiplex PCR; TCRdb's copy has only in-frame clones and leaves some out. The sample has 150,000 to 190,000 clones, 80% to 90% seen once; the top ten hold around 7.8%. Sample: PBMCs or T cells enriched from blood (not recorded which). These receptors were collected from a man aged 50 or older who had recovered from COVID-19.

This clone was recorded a few times. The rearrangement uses TRBV19 and TRBJ2-1, with D perhaps TRBD1 (5 bases). The ends were cut back, 0 bases at V and 2 bases at J, with 11 bases in the middle. Germline assignment: CDR1 LNHDA and CDR2 SQIVND (reference sequence). The CDR3 runs 16 residues. The CDR3 here is CASSIDIGDPYNEQFF. The DNA for the CDR3 is TGTGCCAGTAGTATAGATATAGGGGATCCCTACAATGAGCAGTTCTTC.

The chain employs TRBV20-1 and TRBJ1-6; 8 bases align to TRBD1. The CDR3 runs 15 residues. Trimming at V came to 3 bases and at J to 6 bases, leaving 7 bases not matched to a gene. The V gene's germline CDR1 is DFQATT and CDR2 SNEGSKA (reference sequence). The chain's CDR3 is CSASETGVGNSPLHF. In DNA, the CDR3 is TGCAGTGCTAGTGAGACAGGGGTTGGTAATTCACCCCTCCACTTT.

The chain has TRBV2 and TRBJ1-2, with a weak D call TRBD1 (6 bases). V was pared by 3 bases and J by 2 bases, with 10 bases between. In germline, CDR1 is SNHLY, CDR2 FYNNEI. This CDR3 comprises 14 residues. The CDR3 nucleotides read TGTGCCAGCAGTGAGCAGGGGCACAACTATGGCTACACCTTC. Encoded protein: CASSEQGHNYGYTF.

The chain joins TRBV3-1 (or the pseudogene TRBV3-2) to TRBJ2-3; tentatively, D is TRBD2 (6 bases). Germline loops: CDR1 LGHDT, CDR2 YNNKEL (reference sequence). V was shortened by 0 bases and J by 11 bases, with 15 bases between the two germline ends. The CDR3 has 14 amino acids. The CDR3 is CASSQDGGLGGQYF. The CDR3 DNA is TGTGCCAGCAGCCAAGATGGGGGACTGGGTGGGCAGTATTTT.

This clone was picked up one time. J is TRBJ1-4 and V is TRBV29-1; 10 bases fit TRBD1. CDR3 length: 15 residues. The V gene's germline CDR1 is SQVTM and CDR2 ANQGSEA. With V trimmed by 4 bases and J by 5 bases, 7 bases remained unmatched. CDR3 residues: CSVAPRTGGNEKLFF. In nucleotides, the CDR3 is TGCAGCGTTGCTCCGAGGACAGGGGGGAATGAAAAACTGTTTTTT.